This T cell receptor beta chain was captured in a study of blood T cell repertoires in COVID-19. Across the whole study: From T cells, B-cell-depleted T cells, or PBMCs came the material, which was cDNA or gDNA.

TCRdb's table, derived via immunoSEQ multiplex PCR, lists solely in-frame clones and lacks some. The sample includes about 270,000 clones, roughly nine tenths of them seen just once. This clone appeared a single time. The germline V gene encodes CDR1 SGHRS and CDR2 YFSETQ. V dropped 4 bases and J dropped 2 bases, with 9 bases sitting between them. The CDR3 is 13 amino acids. Everyone who took part was roughly 18 to 89 years old, and they came from roughly 25 US areas. This rearrangement joins TRBV5-1 to TRBJ1-2; D may be TRBD1 (6 bases). The sample was PBMCs or T cells enriched from blood (not recorded which). The receptor was derived from a woman in her 50s who had recovered from COVID-19. The CDR3 loop reads CASSPGTNYGYTF. The CDR3 nucleotides are TGCGCCAGCAGCCCCGGGACAAACTATGGCTACACCTTC.